This TCR beta chain is drawn from a study of CD8 T cells in ankylosing spondylitis. Overall study findings and caveats: As reported, disease-linked clones showed significant enrichment in matched ankylosing spondylitis synovial fluid. Blood from ankylosing spondylitis patients appeared to carry a characteristic roughly eight-variant TCR beta motif. In peripheral blood, disease-linked CD8+ clones occurred at relatively low frequencies.

This clonotype showed up just a few times. The target antigen is unknown. Germline assignment: CDR1 SGHVS and CDR2 FQNEAQ. The V end was cut by 5 bases, the J end by 7 bases, with 18 bases between. The CDR3 loop spans 15 amino acids. Preparation of TCR beta libraries was done by quantitative 5'-RACE with molecular barcodes. TCRdb used MiXCR to reprocess the 5' RACE reads, holding one entry per CDR3 protein. The table records more than 150,000 distinct CDR3 sequences, around 10% of them present only once. The sequence was collected from a male donor with ankylosing spondylitis or in good health (not recorded which). Sequences were obtained from blood, either unsorted or a sorted T cell fraction (not recorded which). The J gene is TRBJ2-1, the V gene TRBV7-8; perhaps D is TRBD1 or TRBD2 (5 bases each). In DNA, the CDR3 is TGTGCCAGCAGCCCCTGGGACGTACGTACGAATGAGCAGTTCTTC. Translation gives CASSPWDVRTNEQFF. Combining the CDR3 with reference TRBV7-8 and TRBJ2-1 gives the whole variable domain GAGVSQSPRYKVAKRGQDVALRCDPISGHVSLFWYQQALGQGPEFLTYFQNEAQLDKSGLPSDRFFAERPEGSVSTLKIQRTQQEDSAVYLCASSPWDVRTNEQFFGPGTRLTVL.